This T cell receptor (beta chain) emerged from a study of CXCR3-negative and CXCR3-positive naive CD8 T cells. Sorts performed in triplicate captured roughly 300,000 cells each from every CD8+ T cell subset. CD45RO-CCR7+CD27+CD95- characterized naive CD8+ T cells. Researchers prepared the TRB cDNA libraries using 5' RACE with UMI labels. For each CDR3 protein, TCRdb gives one entry from its re-call of the 5' RACE reads, without DNA. The sample has nearly 90,000 distinct CDR3 sequences. Germline assignment: CDR1 SEHNR and CDR2 FQNEAQ (reference sequence). The CDR3 is made up of 14 amino acids. The study, taken as a whole, reports: The naive subsets expressed comparable surface CD5, and the authors inferred TCR strength from TRB CDR3 properties. TRBV-TRBJ usage matched between naive CXCR3-negative and CXCR3-positive cells but not between memory cells. Researchers report that CXCR3-positive naive cells carry more hydrophobic TRB CDR3s than CXCR3-negative naive cells.

Of note for this clonotype: The antigen remains undetermined.

This receptor was taken from a human donor in good health. Some clones in this sample may be carry-over from other donors' samples. The gene calls are TRBV7-9 and TRBJ2-1; checking the TCRdb D call of TRBD2 is not possible without DNA. The specimen was naive CXCR3+ CD8+ T cells from blood. As for subset: CD45RO-CCR7+CD27+CD95- naive CD8+ T cells expressing CXCR3 (TNR3+). The CDR3 sequence is CASSLGLAPREQFF.